These 31 T cell receptor beta chains came from one sample sequenced in a study of response to subunit inactivated influenza vaccine. TCRdb reprocessed the RT-PCR reads via MiXCR and lists one record per CDR3 protein. The profile shows over 400,000 distinct CDR3 sequences, around 13% of them singletons. The sequencing used PBMCs from blood, collected 35 to 45 days after vaccination. The source of these receptors is a man aged 45-60 years who received an inactivated influenza vaccine.

This clonotype was found a few times. V is TRBV20-1 and J is TRBJ1-3; D is ambiguous. V shed 3 bases and J shed 2 bases, with 11 bases lying between them. Germline lookup yields CDR1 DFQATT and CDR2 SNEGSKA (reference sequence). The CDR3 is 14 amino acids. CDR3 sequence (DNA): TGCAGTGCTAGCGCTGGGCAAACTGGAAACACCATATATTTT. Protein: CSASAGQTGNTIYF.

The sample holds a few counts of this clonotype. V and J are TRBV6-1 and TRBJ1-2; D possibly corresponds to TRBD1 (5 bases). This CDR3 spans 14 amino acids. Trimming took off 7 bases at V and 4 bases at J, with 16 bases between the two ends. CDR1 and CDR2 (germline): MNHNS, SASEGT. The CDR3 sequence is CASTPGVSGYGYTF. In DNA form, the CDR3 reads TGTGCCAGCACTCCGGGGGTCTCGGGCTATGGCTACACCTTC.

The J gene is TRBJ2-5, the V gene TRBV5-1; D not resolved. Germline lookup yields CDR1 SGHRS and CDR2 YFSETQ. This CDR3 contains 13 residues. V was clipped by 3 bases and J by 5 bases, with 11 bases between them. The CDR3 coding sequence is TGCGCCAGCAGCTCCCCTAGTTGGGAGACCCAGTACTTC. Translated, it gives CASSSPSWETQYF.

In this sample, this clonotype turned up a few times. V is TRBV20-1 and J is TRBJ2-3, with TRBD2 identical over 11 bases. The V gene's germline CDR1 is DFQATT and CDR2 SNEGSKA (reference sequence). Losses at the gene ends were 5 bases for V and 3 bases for J; bases not matched to a gene: 4. The CDR3 is 14 amino acids. CDR3 DNA: TGCAGTGCTCCACCTAGCGGGGGGACAGATACGCAGTATTTT. It codes for CSAPPSGGTDTQYF.

This clonotype was detected ten times or more. The junction differs from germline at one of its ends, possibly a read error. CDR3 sequence (DNA): TGCAGTGCTCGAGAAGGACTAGCGGTACAAGAGACCCAGTACTTC. This translates into CSAREGLAVQETQYF. This chain joins TRBV20-1 and TRBJ2-5, with TRBD2 matching over 10 bases. Germline CDR1 and CDR2: DFQATT and SNEGSKA (reference sequence). This CDR3 region has 15 residues.

This clonotype appeared many times. The V gene is TRBV20-1, the J gene TRBJ1-1; no clear D gene. Germline assignment: CDR1 DFQATT and CDR2 SNEGSKA (reference sequence). V gave up 3 bases and J gave up 0 bases, with 8 bases separating them. This CDR3 comprises 13 residues. CDR3 sequence reads: CSASPTVNTEAFF. CDR3 nucleotide sequence: TGCAGTGCTAGCCCGACGGTGAACACTGAAGCTTTCTTT.

CDR3 sequence: CASSPRGPQVGGNSYNEQFF. CDR3 coding DNA: TGCGCCAGCAGCCCCCGAGGGCCTCAGGTTGGCGGGAACTCCTACAATGAGCAGTTCTTC. The rearrangement uses TRBV5-1 and TRBJ2-1; possibly TRBD2 for D (6 bases). Germline-derived CDR1 and CDR2 are SGHRS and YFSETQ. The CDR3 runs 20 residues. With 4 bases removed from V and 0 bases from J, the gap between germline ends came to 26 bases.

This clonotype was observed many times. V is TRBV12-3 or TRBV12-4 and J is TRBJ2-5, with a possible D match to TRBD2 (6 bases). V lost 6 bases, J lost 1 base, and 15 bases lay in between. The CDR3 extends over 15 amino acids. The CDR3 here is CASRLSWGGQETQYF. CDR3 nucleotides: TGTGCCAGCAGGTTGTCGTGGGGAGGCCAAGAGACCCAGTACTTC.

The rearrangement joins TRBV5-5 to TRBJ1-2, with D tentatively TRBD1 (6 bases). V was shortened by 2 bases and J by 4 bases, with 21 bases between the two germline ends. The CDR3 has 17 residues. CDR1 is SGHKS, CDR2 YYEKEE, per germline (reference sequence). As DNA, the CDR3 is TGTGCCAGCAGCTTACGATCGACAGGCCAAGACACCTATGGCTACACCTTC. This sequence encodes CASSLRSTGQDTYGYTF.

This clonotype has a count of ten or more. V is TRBV10-3 and J is TRBJ2-5; TRBD1 matches 7 bases. V lost 3 bases to trimming and J lost 5 bases; unmatched junction nucleotides: 12. The CDR3 is 16 residues long. Germline V gene lookup returns CDR1 ENHRY and CDR2 SYGVKD. The CDR3 bases are TGTGCCATCAGTGATACCCAGACAGGGAAGTGGGAGACCCAGTACTTC. Amino acids: CAISDTQTGKWETQYF.

Ten or more counts support this clonotype. CDR3 DNA: TGCGCCAGCAGCTTAAACAGCCAGGGGATTAAGAGTGGCTACACCTTC. This codes for CASSLNSQGIKSGYTF. The chain is built from TRBV5-1 and TRBJ1-2, with a weak D call TRBD1 (6 bases). The CDR3 totals 16 residues. V lost 2 bases to trimming and J lost 7 bases, with 21 bases between them. Germline V gene lookup returns CDR1 SGHRS and CDR2 YFSETQ.

This rearrangement joins TRBV14 to TRBJ1-1; TRBD1 might be the D (6 bases). This CDR3 spans 14 amino acids. Germline-derived CDR1 and CDR2 are SGHDN and FVKESK. Trimming took 4 bases from V and 7 from J, leaving 16 bases between them. Here the CDR3 DNA reads TGTGCCAGCAGCCTAATACAGGGTGCCAGTGAAGCTTTCTTT. Translation: CASSLIQGASEAFF. The variable domain in full, with the rest retrieved from reference TRBV14 and TRBJ1-1, is EAGVTQFPSHSVIEKGQTVTLRCDPISGHDNLYWYRRVMGKEIKFLLHFVKESKQDESGMPNNRFLAERTGGTYSTLKVQPAELEDSGVYFCASSLIQGASEAFFGQGTRLTVV.

This clonotype has ten or more counts. V gene TRBV7-2 combines with J gene TRBJ2-7; TRBD1 agrees at 9 bases. The germline V gene encodes CDR1 SGHTA and CDR2 FQGNSA. Losses at the gene ends were 6 bases for V and 1 base for J; bases not matched to a gene: 7. The CDR3 is made up of 15 amino acids. The CDR3 here is CASRRAGTGSYEQYF. CDR3 DNA: TGTGCCAGCAGACGGGCCGGGACAGGGTCCTACGAGCAGTACTTC.

This chain connects TRBV20-1 to TRBJ1-1; perhaps TRBD1 as D (6 bases). CDR3 length: 14 amino acids. V was clipped by 4 bases and J by 5 bases, with 17 bases between them. Germline CDR1 is DFQATT and CDR2 is SNEGSKA (reference sequence). CDR3 sequence: CSATGRGAGTEAFF. CDR3 bases: TGCAGTGCTACCGGGAGGGGGGCAGGAACTGAAGCTTTCTTT.

This clonotype showed up many times. V gene TRBV5-1 combines with J gene TRBJ2-3; D is unclear. The CDR3 is 12 residues long. Looked up from germline, CDR1 is SGHRS and CDR2 is YFSETQ. Trimming removed 5 bases at V and 6 bases at J, with 10 bases between. The CDR3 loop is CASSTTGDTQYF. CDR3 nucleotides: TGCGCCAGCAGTACAACCGGGGATACGCAGTATTTT.

This clonotype was recorded a few times. The gene calls are TRBV4-3 and TRBJ2-7; D is unclear. Germline loops: CDR1 LGHNA, CDR2 YSLEER. V was clipped by 0 bases and J by 2 bases, with 11 bases between them. CDR3 length: 15 amino acids. In DNA, the CDR3 is TGCGCCAGCAGCCAAGATCGGGCGTCAACCTACGAGCAGTACTTC. As protein: CASSQDRASTYEQYF.

The CDR3 region has the DNA TGCGCCAGCTTTCCACGTCAGGGAAACACTGAAGCTTTCTTT. Protein sequence: CASFPRQGNTEAFF. The chain couples TRBV5-1 to TRBJ1-1, with D possibly matching TRBD1 (5 bases). The germline CDR1 and CDR2 sequences are SGHRS and YFSETQ. The V and J ends lost 7 bases and 2 bases respectively, with 15 bases between them. The CDR3 is 14 amino acids.

This clonotype was seen many times. The chain is built from TRBV5-1 and TRBJ1-3; no firm D call. Germline CDR1 reads SGHRS; CDR2 reads YFSETQ. The V and J ends lost 4 bases and 4 bases respectively, with 9 bases between them. This CDR3 contains 13 residues. In nucleotides, the CDR3 is TGCGCCAGCAGCCCTGGATCCGGAAACACCATATATTTT. This codes for CASSPGSGNTIYF. Drawing the rest from reference TRBV5-1 and TRBJ1-3, the complete variable domain is KAGVTQTPRYLIKTRGQQVTLSCSPISGHRSVSWYQQTPGQGLQFLFEYFSETQRNKGNFPGRFSGRQFSNSRSEMNVSTLELGDSALYLCASSPGSGNTIYFGEGSWLTVV.

The chain joins TRBV10-3 to TRBJ2-2, with TRBD1 as a possible D gene (5 bases). Germline CDR1 reads ENHRY; CDR2 reads SYGVKD. The CDR3 has 17 amino acids. Deletions cut 2 bases from V and 4 bases from J, with 17 bases between. This CDR3 is CAISEQRRGPGTGELFF. CDR3 in DNA: TGTGCCATCAGTGAGCAGCGAAGGGGCCCTGGCACCGGGGAGCTGTTTTTT.

This chain connects TRBV5-1 to TRBJ1-1; D remains unclear. The V end was cut by 0 bases, the J end by 0 bases, with 9 bases between. CDR3 length: 15 amino acids. The germline V gene encodes CDR1 SGHRS and CDR2 YFSETQ. The CDR3, as DNA: TGCGCCAGCAGCTTGGTAAGAGGGATGAACACTGAAGCTTTCTTT. Translation gives CASSLVRGMNTEAFF.

The chain uses TRBV5-6 and TRBJ2-7; 10 nucleotides align to TRBD2. Germline V CDR1 and CDR2: SGHDT, YYEEEE. V gave up 3 bases and J gave up 5 bases; unmatched junction bases: 2. The CDR3 runs to 13 residues. The CDR3 loop reads CASSYGTSDEQYF. The CDR3 DNA sequence: TGTGCCAGCAGCTACGGGACTAGCGACGAGCAGTACTTC.

This clonotype was seen a few times. This may come from a read error, since a much larger clone is one base off. This chain links TRBV3-1 with TRBJ2-7, with 10 bases matching TRBD2. Unmatched junction bases numbered 2, after V lost 4 bases and J lost 2 bases. The germline gives CDR1 LGHDT, CDR2 YNNKEL (reference sequence). The CDR3 runs to 14 residues. As DNA, the CDR3 is TGTGCCAGCAGCCCGGGACTAGCGACCTACGAGCAGTACTTC. Its protein product is CASSPGLATYEQYF.

This clonotype was seen a few times. The rearrangement links TRBV6-2 or TRBV6-3 to TRBJ1-1, with a weak D call TRBD1 (5 bases). The length of the CDR3 is 14 residues. Trimming left V 4 bases short and J 5 bases short, with 14 bases between. Per the germline V gene, CDR1 is MNHEY and CDR2 is SVGEGT. Written as DNA, the CDR3 is TGTGCCAGCAGTTCTCAGGGTTTGCGGACTGAAGCTTTCTTT. It codes for CASSSQGLRTEAFF.

This clonotype was detected a few times. V usage is TRBV7-2 and J usage is TRBJ1-5; no reliable D call. The germline gives CDR1 SGHTA, CDR2 FQGNSA. The V end lost 1 base, the J end lost 11 bases, and 9 bases lay between the germline ends. The CDR3 contains 12 residues. CDR3 amino acids: CASSLDGPAQHF. The CDR3 nucleotides read TGTGCCAGCAGCTTAGACGGGCCAGCCCAGCATTTT.

This clonotype was detected only a few times. V usage is TRBV13 and J usage is TRBJ1-1, with 8 bases identical to TRBD1. The ends lost 4 bases at V and 0 bases at J; junction bases unmatched: 4. The CDR3 runs to 15 residues. Germline V gives CDR1 PRHDT, CDR2 FYEKMQ (reference sequence). The CDR3: CASSSRTGMNTEAFF. Here the CDR3 DNA reads TGTGCCAGCAGCTCCCGGACAGGGATGAACACTGAAGCTTTCTTT. The complete variable domain, with remaining parts taken from reference TRBV13 and TRBJ1-1, reads AAGVIQSPRHLIKEKRETATLKCYPIPRHDTVYWYQQGPGQDPQFLISFYEKMQSDKGSIPDRFSAQQFSDYHSELNMSSLELGDSALYFCASSSRTGMNTEAFFGQGTRLTVV.

The chain links TRBV20-1 to TRBJ2-5, with D perhaps given as TRBD1 or TRBD2 (5 bases each). The germline V gene has CDR1 DFQATT and CDR2 SNEGSKA (reference sequence). The V and J ends lost 1 base and 6 bases respectively, with 15 bases between them. The CDR3 has 14 amino acids. The CDR3 DNA follows: TGCAGTGCTAGAGCCCCGGGGCAGATCCAGACCCAGTACTTC. As protein: CSARAPGQIQTQYF.

This clonotype has just a few counts. This sequence joins TRBV6-5 and TRBJ1-5; D uncertain. The CDR3 spans 13 residues. CDR1 MNHEY and CDR2 SVGAGI come from the germline V gene. V gave up 2 bases and J gave up 6 bases, with 8 bases separating them. The CDR3 sequence is CASSYGVFQPQHF. The CDR3 DNA reads TGTGCCAGCAGTTACGGGGTTTTTCAGCCCCAGCATTTT.

This clonotype was observed many times. The chain is built from TRBV12-3 or TRBV12-4 and TRBJ2-3, with a weak D call TRBD2 (5 bases). Trimming removed 4 bases from V and 7 bases from J, with 12 bases in between. The CDR3 runs to 13 residues. CDR3 DNA: TGTGCCAGCAGTTCGATGAGGGTCAATACGCAGTATTTT. Protein: CASSSMRVNTQYF.

The rearrangement uses TRBV7-9 and TRBJ2-5, with 9 bases fitting TRBD1. The CDR3 is made up of 17 amino acids. Germline V CDR1 and CDR2: SEHNR, FQNEAQ (reference sequence). The V segment lost 5 bases and the J segment 4 bases; nucleotides outside the gene matches: 14. The CDR3 DNA follows: TGTGCCAGCAGCCCAAGCGTTGGACAGGGGATTGGAGAGACCCAGTACTTC. It is translated as CASSPSVGQGIGETQYF.

This clonotype was detected only a few times. The V and J genes are TRBV4-3 and TRBJ1-1; D remains ambiguous. Germline lookup yields CDR1 LGHNA and CDR2 YSLEER. The CDR3 covers 15 residues. Deletions cut 0 bases from V and 0 bases from J, with 8 bases between. CDR3 DNA sequence: TGCGCCAGCAGCCAAGATAGAACTCTGAACACTGAAGCTTTCTTT. This gives the protein CASSQDRTLNTEAFF.

This clonotype was seen a few times. The gene calls are TRBV6-1 and TRBJ2-3, with TRBD2 identical over 9 bases. Losses at the gene ends were 7 bases for V and 8 bases for J; bases not matched to a gene: 7. The CDR3 sequence is 13 residues long. Germline V lookup: CDR1 MNHNS, CDR2 SASEGT. CDR3 amino acids: CASTPAAGGTQYF. The CDR3 nucleotides read TGTGCCAGCACCCCCGCAGCGGGAGGTACGCAGTATTTT.